These T cell receptor beta chains were read from a single sample in a study of shared clonotypes between healthy human individuals. The table came from immunoSEQ multiplex PCR; TCRdb's copy has only in-frame clones and leaves some out. The sample has roughly 1,000,000 clones, 75% to 80% seen once. Sequencing was carried out using memory CD4+ T cells from PBMCs. Every receptor here comes from a man between 18 and 35 years old in good health. Some clones in this sample may be carry-over from other donors' samples. CDR3s include the opening cysteine and the closing phenylalanine or tryptophan. D genes are given only for firm matches. Rows may omit the clone size; those that give it use once, few, many or a size class.

size,J,D,V,DNA,CDR3
once,TRBJ2-5,TRBD1,TRBV9,TGTGCCAGCAGCGTAGCGGGACAGGGAGCTTCAGAGACCCAGTACTTC,CASSVAGQGASETQYF
.,TRBJ2-3,.,TRBV7-2,TGTGCCAGCAACAAAGACACGGCTAGCGGCACAGATACGCAGTATTTT,CASNKDTASGTDTQYF
.,TRBJ2-2,.,TRBV30,TGTGCCTGGAACCAGGAGAGCGTAAACACCGGGGAGCTGTTTTTT,CAWNQESVNTGELFF
once,TRBJ2-3,.,TRBV9,TGTGCCAGCAGCGTAGACCCCGGAGGAAGCACAGATACGCAGTATTTT,CASSVDPGGSTDTQYF
.,TRBJ2-1,.,TRBV27,TGTGCCAGCAATAAAGGACCGCGCCCAAGTGAGCAGTTCTTC,CASNKGPRPSEQFF
.,TRBJ1-4,TRBD1,TRBV25-1,TGTGCCAGCCGGAAATGGGACAGTAATGAAAAACTGTTTTTT,CASRKWDSNEKLFF
.,TRBJ2-2,.,TRBV4-1,TGCGCCAGCTCACCTACCGCGCAGCGGACCGGGGAGCTGTTTTTT,CASSPTAQRTGELFF
.,TRBJ1-2,TRBD1,TRBV30,TGTGCGCTCCACCGGACAGGGTCAAACTACACCTTC,CALHRTGSNYTF
once,TRBJ1-1,.,TRBV10-3,TGTGCCATCAGTGAGTCCCGGGATGGGAACACTGAAGCTTTCTTT,CAISESRDGNTEAFF
.,TRBJ1-3,.,TRBV7-9,TGTGCCAGCAGGTCGGGGGGGGACGGAGAAAGAAACACCATATATTTT,CASRSGGDGERNTIYF
many,TRBJ1-1,.,TRBV7-9,TGTGCCAGCAGCTTAACAGCCCGGGGACTTGACAACACTGAAGCTTTCTTT,CASSLTARGLDNTEAFF
once,TRBJ2-6,.,TRBV6-5,TGTGCCAGCAGTTACGGGGTTGGGGCCAACGTCCTGACTTTC,CASSYGVGANVLTF
.,TRBJ2-5,TRBD2,TRBV7-9,TGTGCCAGCAGCTTATACCGAGCGGGAGGTGAGACCCAGTACTTC,CASSLYRAGGETQYF
.,TRBJ2-3,.,TRBV25-1,TGTGCCAGCAGTGAACAGTGGGCAGGCGCAGATACGCAGTATTTT,CASSEQWAGADTQYF
many,TRBJ1-5,.,TRBV4-1,TGCGCCAGCAGCCAAGGTCCTATACGGGGTCAGCCCCAGCATTTT,CASSQGPIRGQPQHF
.,TRBJ2-2,TRBD1,TRBV5-1,TGCGCCAGCAGCTTGCAAGGACAGGGGGCCGGCGGGGAGCTGTTTTTT,CASSLQGQGAGGELFF
.,TRBJ2-2,.,TRBV5-6,TGTGCCAGCAGCTTGGTAGCCGGGAGGAACACCGGGGAGCTGTTTTTT,CASSLVAGRNTGELFF
.,TRBJ1-4,.,TRBV6-1,TGTGCCAGCAGTGAACAGCTCGAGAATGAAAAACTGTTTTTT,CASSEQLENEKLFF
.,TRBJ2-2,.,TRBV19,TGTGCCAGTAGTATAAGCACCGCCGGGGAGCTGTTTTTT,CASSISTAGELFF
.,TRBJ2-5,TRBD2,TRBV13,TGTGCCAGCAGCTTAGCTAGCGGGAGGGGAGAGACCCAGTACTTC,CASSLASGRGETQYF
.,TRBJ2-1,TRBD2,TRBV7-3,TGTGCCAGCAGCTTAAGGCTAGCGGGAGTCGGTGAGCAGTTCTTC,CASSLRLAGVGEQFF
.,TRBJ1-1,.,TRBV23-1,TGCGCCAGCAGTCAGGTGGGGGGGGTGCCAGCTTTCTTT,CASSQVGGVPAFF
.,TRBJ2-7,.,TRBV28,TGTGCCAGCAGTTCTGGGGGAACTTTCATCTACGAGCAGTACTTC,CASSSGGTFIYEQYF
.,TRBJ1-2,.,TRBV5-6,TGTGCCAGCAGCTTGTGGCGGGGGGCGCATGGCTACACCTTC,CASSLWRGAHGYTF
.,TRBJ2-1,TRBD2,TRBV6-5,TGTGCCAGCAGCTATAGCGGGAGTACCTACAATGAGCAGTTCTTC,CASSYSGSTYNEQFF
.,TRBJ2-3,.,TRBV7-2,TGTGCCAGCAGCTTATTTAGTGGCACAGATACGCAGTATTTT,CASSLFSGTDTQYF
few,TRBJ2-5,TRBD2,TRBV30,TGTGCCTGGAGTGTATGGGGGGGGCAAGAGACCCAGTACTTC,CAWSVWGGQETQYF
.,TRBJ2-2,TRBD2,TRBV9,TGTGCCAGCAGCGTACGGGGGGACCCAGTCACCGGGGAGCTGTTTTTT,CASSVRGDPVTGELFF
.,TRBJ2-7,.,TRBV5-4,TGTGCCAGCAGCCCGAACTCCTACGAGCAGTACTTC,CASSPNSYEQYF
.,TRBJ1-3,.,TRBV28,TGTGCCAGCAGTGAACGGACACACTCTGGAAACACCATATATTTT,CASSERTHSGNTIYF
.,TRBJ1-1,.,TRBV27,TGTGCCAGCAGTTTACGGACACCCATGAACACTGAAGCTTTCTTT,CASSLRTPMNTEAFF
.,TRBJ2-3,TRBD2,TRBV2,TGTGCCAGCAGTCTCCTAGCGGGAGGAGATACGCAGTATTTT,CASSLLAGGDTQYF
.,TRBJ2-2,.,TRBV28,TGTGCCAGCAGTTTATATACCATCGGCACCGGGGAGCTGTTTTTT,CASSLYTIGTGELFF
.,TRBJ1-2,.,TRBV9,TGTGCCAGCAGCGTAGGGGGGGAGACCTATGGCTACACCTTC,CASSVGGETYGYTF
.,TRBJ2-1,.,TRBV7-2,TGTGCCAGCAGCCCCGGGCCGCGAGACTACAATGAGCAGTTCTTC,CASSPGPRDYNEQFF
.,TRBJ2-1,TRBD2,TRBV7-3,TGTGCCAGCAGCCCTCAAGCGGGATCGTACAATGAGCAGTTCTTC,CASSPQAGSYNEQFF
.,TRBJ1-2,.,TRBV29-1,TGCAGCGTTGTACAGAACTATGGCTACACCTTC,CSVVQNYGYTF
.,TRBJ1-2,TRBD1,TRBV5-4,TGTGCCAGCAGCCCAGGACAGGAGTATGGCTACACCTTC,CASSPGQEYGYTF
few,TRBJ1-1,.,TRBV7-2,TGTGCCAGCAGCTTAAACAGGTACACTGAAGCTTTCTTT,CASSLNRYTEAFF
.,TRBJ2-7,.,TRBV15,TGTGCCACCAGCTATCGACCAACCTACGAGCAGTACTTC,CATSYRPTYEQYF
.,TRBJ2-7,TRBD1,TRBV2,TGTGCCAGCAGTGCAGACAGGGGCTATGCCGAGCAGTACTTC,CASSADRGYAEQYF
.,TRBJ1-6,TRBD1,TRBV28,TGTGCCAGCAGGCAACAGGGGACCTATAATTCACCCCTCCACTTT,CASRQQGTYNSPLHF
.,TRBJ1-2,TRBD1,TRBV28,TGTGCCAGCAGTTCTGGGGGGGCCCGGGCACAGGGGAGCTATGGCTACACCTTC,CASSSGGARAQGSYGYTF
.,TRBJ1-1,.,TRBV4-3,TGCGCCAGCAGCCTCAGGGTGGGCGCCTCTGAAGCTTTCTTT,CASSLRVGASEAFF
.,TRBJ2-2,.,TRBV11-1,TGTGCCAGCAGCTTATGGGGACAGAACACCGGGGAGCTGTTTTTT,CASSLWGQNTGELFF
.,TRBJ1-5,.,TRBV5-1,TGCGCCAGCAGGGGGTCAGGACAGAATAGCAATCAGCCCCAGCATTTT,CASRGSGQNSNQPQHF
.,TRBJ2-7,.,TRBV19,TGTGCCACCACTCGGCAGGGCTCCTCCTACGAGCAGTACTTC,CATTRQGSSYEQYF
.,TRBJ2-7,TRBD2,TRBV6-5,TGTGCCAGCAGACTAAGCGGGGGGAAAGCCTACGAGCAGTACTTC,CASRLSGGKAYEQYF
.,TRBJ2-7,TRBD2,TRBV4-3,TGCGCCAGCAGCAAAGGGACTAGCGGAACCTACGAGCAGTACTTC,CASSKGTSGTYEQYF